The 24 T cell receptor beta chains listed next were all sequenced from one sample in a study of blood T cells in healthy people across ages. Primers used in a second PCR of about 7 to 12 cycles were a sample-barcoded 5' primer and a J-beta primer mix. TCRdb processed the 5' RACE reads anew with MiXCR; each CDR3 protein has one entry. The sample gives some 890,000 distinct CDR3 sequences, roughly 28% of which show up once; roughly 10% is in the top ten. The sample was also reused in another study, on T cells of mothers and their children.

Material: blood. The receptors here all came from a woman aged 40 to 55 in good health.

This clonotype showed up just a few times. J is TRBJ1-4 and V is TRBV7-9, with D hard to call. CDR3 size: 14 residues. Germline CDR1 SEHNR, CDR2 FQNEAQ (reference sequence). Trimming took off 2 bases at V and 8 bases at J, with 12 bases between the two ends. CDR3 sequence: CASSLFVDGEKLFF. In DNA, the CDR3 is TGTGCCAGCAGCTTATTCGTGGACGGCGAAAAACTGTTTTTT.

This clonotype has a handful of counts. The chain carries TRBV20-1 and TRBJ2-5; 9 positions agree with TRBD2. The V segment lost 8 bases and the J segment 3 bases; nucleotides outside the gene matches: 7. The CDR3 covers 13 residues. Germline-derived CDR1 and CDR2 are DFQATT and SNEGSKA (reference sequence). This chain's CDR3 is CSPGLAQKETQYF. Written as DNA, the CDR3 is TGCAGTCCGGGACTAGCTCAAAAAGAGACCCAGTACTTC.

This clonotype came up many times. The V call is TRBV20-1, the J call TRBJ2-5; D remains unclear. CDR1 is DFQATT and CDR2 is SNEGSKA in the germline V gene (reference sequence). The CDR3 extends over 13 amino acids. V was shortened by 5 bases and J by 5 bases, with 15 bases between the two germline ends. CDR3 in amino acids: CSAHARYRETQYF. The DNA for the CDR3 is TGCAGTGCTCACGCCCGTTATCGGGAGACCCAGTACTTC.

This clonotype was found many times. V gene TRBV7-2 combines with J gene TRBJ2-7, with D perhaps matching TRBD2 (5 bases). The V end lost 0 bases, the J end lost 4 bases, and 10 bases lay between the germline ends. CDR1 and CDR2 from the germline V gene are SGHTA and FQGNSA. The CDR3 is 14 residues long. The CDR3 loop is CASSLASRGYEQYF. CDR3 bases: TGTGCCAGCAGCTTAGCATCTCGAGGGTACGAGCAGTACTTC.

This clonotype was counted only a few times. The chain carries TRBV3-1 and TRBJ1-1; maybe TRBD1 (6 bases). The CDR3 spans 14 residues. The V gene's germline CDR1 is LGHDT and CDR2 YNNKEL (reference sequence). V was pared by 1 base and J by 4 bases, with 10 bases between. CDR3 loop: CASSQVRGGTEAFF. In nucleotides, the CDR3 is TGTGCCAGCAGCCAAGTTCGAGGGGGCACTGAAGCTTTCTTT.

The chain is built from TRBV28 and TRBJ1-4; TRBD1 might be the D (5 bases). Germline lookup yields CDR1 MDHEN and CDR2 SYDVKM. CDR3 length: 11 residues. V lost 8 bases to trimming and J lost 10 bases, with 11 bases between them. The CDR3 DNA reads TGTGCCAGCCAGGGTGAGGGAAAACTGTTTTTT. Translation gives CASQGEGKLFF.

CDR3 protein: CASGRKGEQFF. In nucleotides, the CDR3 is TGTGCCAGCGGGAGGAAGGGTGAGCAGTTCTTC. The chain combines TRBV25-1 with TRBJ2-1; a weak D match, TRBD2 (6 bases). The CDR3 consists of 11 residues. Trimming pared 8 bases from V and 9 bases from J, leaving 11 bases between. Per the germline V gene, CDR1 is MGHDK and CDR2 is SYGVNS.

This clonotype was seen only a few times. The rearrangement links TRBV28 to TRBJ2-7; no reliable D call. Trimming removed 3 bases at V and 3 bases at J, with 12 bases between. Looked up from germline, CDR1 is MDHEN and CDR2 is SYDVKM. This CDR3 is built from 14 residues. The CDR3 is CASSFGSMVYEQYF. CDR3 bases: TGTGCCAGCAGTTTTGGCAGCATGGTCTACGAGCAGTACTTC.

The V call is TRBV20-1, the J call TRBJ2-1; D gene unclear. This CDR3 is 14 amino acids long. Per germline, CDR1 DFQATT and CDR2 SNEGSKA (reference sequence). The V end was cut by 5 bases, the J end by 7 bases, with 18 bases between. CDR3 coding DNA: TGCAGTGCTCCTGCCCCGGTTGTAGGGAATGAGCAGTTCTTC. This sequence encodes CSAPAPVVGNEQFF.

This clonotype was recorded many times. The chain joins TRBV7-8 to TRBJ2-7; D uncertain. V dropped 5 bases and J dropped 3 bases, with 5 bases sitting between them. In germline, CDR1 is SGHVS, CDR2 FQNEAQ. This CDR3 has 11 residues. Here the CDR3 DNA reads TGTGCCAGCAGCGACCGCTACGAGCAGTACTTC. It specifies CASSDRYEQYF. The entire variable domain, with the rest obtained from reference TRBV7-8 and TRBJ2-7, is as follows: GAGVSQSPRYKVAKRGQDVALRCDPISGHVSLFWYQQALGQGPEFLTYFQNEAQLDKSGLPSDRFFAERPEGSVSTLKIQRTQQEDSAVYLCASSDRYEQYFGPGTRLTVT.

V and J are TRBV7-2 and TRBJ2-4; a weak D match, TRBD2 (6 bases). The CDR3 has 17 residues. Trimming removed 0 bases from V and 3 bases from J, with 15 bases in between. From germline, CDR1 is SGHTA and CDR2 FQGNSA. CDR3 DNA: TGTGCCAGCAGCTTAGCGGGGTACGGGGGTGGCAAAAACATTCAGTACTTC. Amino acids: CASSLAGYGGGKNIQYF.

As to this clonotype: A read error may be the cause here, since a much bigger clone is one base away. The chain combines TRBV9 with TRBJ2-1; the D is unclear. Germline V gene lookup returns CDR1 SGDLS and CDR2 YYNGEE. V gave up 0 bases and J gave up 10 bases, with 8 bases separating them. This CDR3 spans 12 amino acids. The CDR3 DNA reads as TGTGCCAGCAGCGTAGCTCCGACAGAGCAGTTCTTC. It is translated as CASSVAPTEQFF.

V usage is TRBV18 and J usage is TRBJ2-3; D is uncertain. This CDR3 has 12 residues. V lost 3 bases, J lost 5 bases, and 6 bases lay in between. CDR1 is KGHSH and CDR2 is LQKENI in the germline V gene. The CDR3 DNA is TGTGCCAGCTCACCCAATGAAGATACGCAGTATTTT. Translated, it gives CASSPNEDTQYF. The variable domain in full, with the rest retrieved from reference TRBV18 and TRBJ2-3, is NAGVMQNPRHLVRRRGQEARLRCSPMKGHSHVYWYRQLPEEGLKFMVYLQKENIIDESGMPKERFSAEFPKEGPSILRIQQVVRGDSAAYFCASSPNEDTQYFGPGTRLTVL.

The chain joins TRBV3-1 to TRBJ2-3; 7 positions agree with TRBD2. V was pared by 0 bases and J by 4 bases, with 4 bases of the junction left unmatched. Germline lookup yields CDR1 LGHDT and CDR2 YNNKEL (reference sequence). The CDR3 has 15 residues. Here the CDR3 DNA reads TGTGCCAGCAGCCAAGAGCGGGGGAGTTCAGATACGCAGTATTTT. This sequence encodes CASSQERGSSDTQYF.

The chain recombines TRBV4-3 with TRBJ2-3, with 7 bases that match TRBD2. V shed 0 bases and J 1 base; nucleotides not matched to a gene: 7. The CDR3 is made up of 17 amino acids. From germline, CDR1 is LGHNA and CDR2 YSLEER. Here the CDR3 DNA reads TGCGCCAGCAGCCAAGAGCGGCGGGGAGGGGGCACAGATACGCAGTATTTT. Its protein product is CASSQERRGGGTDTQYF.

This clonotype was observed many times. The CDR3 loop reads CASRPQPLATSSYNEQFF. In DNA form, the CDR3 reads TGTGCCAGCAGGCCCCAGCCTCTAGCAACCAGCTCCTACAATGAGCAGTTCTTC. This chain links TRBV7-2 with TRBJ2-1; TRBD2 is a possible D gene (5 bases). The CDR3 consists of 18 residues. The germline V and J ends were trimmed by 6 bases and 0 bases, with 21 bases remaining between them. Per the germline V gene, CDR1 is SGHTA and CDR2 is FQGNSA.

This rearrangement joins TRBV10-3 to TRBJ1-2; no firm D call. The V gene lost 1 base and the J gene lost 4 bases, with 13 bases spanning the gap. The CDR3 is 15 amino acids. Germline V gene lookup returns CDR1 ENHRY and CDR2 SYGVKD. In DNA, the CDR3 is TGTGCCATCAGTGAGTGGGAGCCTGCGGGCTATGGCTACACCTTC. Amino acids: CAISEWEPAGYGYTF.

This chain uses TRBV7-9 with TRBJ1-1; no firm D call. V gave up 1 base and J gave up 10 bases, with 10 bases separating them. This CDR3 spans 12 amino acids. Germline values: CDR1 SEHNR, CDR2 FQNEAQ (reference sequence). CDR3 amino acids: CASSLELGRAFF. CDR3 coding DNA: TGTGCCAGCAGCTTAGAGCTTGGTAGAGCTTTCTTT.

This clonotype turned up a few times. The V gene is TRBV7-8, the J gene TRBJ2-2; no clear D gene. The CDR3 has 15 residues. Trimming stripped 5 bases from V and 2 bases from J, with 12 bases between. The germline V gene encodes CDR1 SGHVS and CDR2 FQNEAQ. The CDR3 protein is CASSLSWGNTGELFF. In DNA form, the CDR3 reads TGTGCCAGCAGCCTTAGTTGGGGAAACACCGGGGAGCTGTTTTTT.

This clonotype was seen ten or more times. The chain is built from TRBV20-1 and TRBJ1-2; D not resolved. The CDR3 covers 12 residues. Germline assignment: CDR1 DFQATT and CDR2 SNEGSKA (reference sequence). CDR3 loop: CMRLRKNYGYTF. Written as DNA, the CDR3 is TGCATGCGACTTCGGAAGAACTATGGCTACACCTTC.

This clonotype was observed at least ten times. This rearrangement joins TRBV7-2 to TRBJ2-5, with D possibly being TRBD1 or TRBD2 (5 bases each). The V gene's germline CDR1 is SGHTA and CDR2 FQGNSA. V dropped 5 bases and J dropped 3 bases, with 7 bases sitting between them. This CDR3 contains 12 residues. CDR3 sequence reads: CASSRGEETQYF. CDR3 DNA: TGTGCCAGCAGCCGAGGGGAAGAGACCCAGTACTTC.

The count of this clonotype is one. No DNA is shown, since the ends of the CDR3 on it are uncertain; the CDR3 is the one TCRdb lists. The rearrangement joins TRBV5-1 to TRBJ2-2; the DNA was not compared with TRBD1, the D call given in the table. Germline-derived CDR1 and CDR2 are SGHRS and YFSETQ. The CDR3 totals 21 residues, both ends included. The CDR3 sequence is CASSLANTEAFFGQGTGELFF.

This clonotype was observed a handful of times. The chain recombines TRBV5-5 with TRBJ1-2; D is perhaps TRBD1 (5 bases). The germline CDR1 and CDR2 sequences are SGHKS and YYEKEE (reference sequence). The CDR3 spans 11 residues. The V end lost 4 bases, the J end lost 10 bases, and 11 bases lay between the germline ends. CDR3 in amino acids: CASSPQGPYTF. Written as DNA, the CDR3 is TGTGCCAGCAGCCCGCAGGGTCCCTACACCTTC.

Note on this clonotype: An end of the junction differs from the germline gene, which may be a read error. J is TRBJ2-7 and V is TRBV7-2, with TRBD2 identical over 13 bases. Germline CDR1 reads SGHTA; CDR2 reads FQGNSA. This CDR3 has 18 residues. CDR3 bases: TGTGCCAGCATCTTAGGCGGACTAGCGGGAGCACCATTCTACGAGCAGTACTTC. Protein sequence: CASILGGLAGAPFYEQYF.